This T cell receptor (beta chain) stems from a study of tumor-infiltrating lymphocytes in primary liver carcinoma (dated by TCRdb to about 2017). Broadly, across the study: The five patients, three men and two women aged 30 to 69 years, had hepatocellular carcinoma (four) or combined HCC and intrahepatic cholangiocarcinoma (one). The tumors of the five patients were staged as T1-T3 N0M0, with maximum diameters ranging from 4.2 to 10 cm. Samples yielded roughly 3.5 to 7.13 million productive TCRbeta reads; read depth did not differ significantly between tissue types. For each liver tumor, the study sampled five regions along with adjacent normal tissue and blood, and applied TCRbeta repertoire sequencing, expression microarrays and whole-exome sequencing. A total of about 35 specimens from 5 patients underwent TCRbeta repertoire sequencing, comprising around 25 tumor regions, 5 adjacent noncancerous liver tissues and 5 peripheral blood samples. The roughly 27 tumor region samples were profiled with Agilent mRNA microarrays so that TCRbeta repertoire diversity could be related to the local molecular phenotype. Repertoires from technical replicates were highly reproducible, with mean shared-clone rates roughly 0.87 and correlation coefficients above 0.95. Paper-wide results and their limitations: Just about 8-24% of top clones turned up in all five regions of a tumor, which suggests spatial heterogeneity among tumor-infiltrating T cells. The study included only a few patients, and the authors note findings should be validated in a larger study. Repertoire overlap was higher between tumor regions (mean around 35%) than tumor-adjacent (approximately 17%) or tumor-blood (about 14%) pairs, consistent with antigen-driven expansion. Because the samples were bulk and unsorted, CD4+ and CD8+ T cell repertoires could not be compared. Because only the TCR beta chain was sequenced and unpaired alpha chains were not captured, true repertoire diversity is likely underestimated. The top 250 clones accounted for a significantly greater share of the repertoire in tumors than in blood (p = 0.039).

Without any cell sorting, total RNA and DNA were co-extracted from about 20-30 mg of bulk tissue using the AllPrep DNA/RNA mini kit. Between November 2015 and March 2016, several patients in China with histopathologically diagnosed primary liver carcinoma had their tumors surgically resected. Chronic HBV infection was present in the patients, and the patients were treatment-naive at sampling. Five spatially separated regions were sampled from each tumor: the superior, inferior, left-lateral and right-lateral poles, plus the tumor centre. According to histology, viable tumor cells made up more than 85% of every tumor sample. Fresh tumor and adjacent tissue pieces were bisected; one half was stored in RNAlater at -80°C, the other sent for histology. To note about this clonotype: Its antigen has not been determined. The junction shows a germline mismatch at one end, possibly a read error.

TCRbeta-specific cDNA was reverse-transcribed from 500 ng total RNA using a constant-region primer and ProtoScript II reverse transcriptase. Construction of the TCRbeta libraries relied on three nested rounds of multiplex PCR, following a slightly modified ARM-PCR procedure. Multiplex TRBV1-TRBV30 forward primers and a Cbeta reverse primer were used in the first two PCR rounds, each of which was run for roughly 10 cycles. A final 25-cycle PCR with Deep VentR polymerase added sample barcodes and Illumina adapters. Before sequencing, amplicons between 200 and 500 bp were purified from gel using a QIAquick gel extraction kit. An Illumina HiSeq 2500 was used to sequence the TCRbeta amplicons, generating 250-bp paired-end reads. As for the original processing: Reads were quality-trimmed with Trimmomatic v0.33, and paired reads were merged with FLASH v1.2.11 to recover full CDR3 sequences. V, D and J germline segments were assigned to the rearranged TCRbeta sequences using MiGEC v1.2.1b. VDJtools v1.0.0 computed clonotype statistics and Shannon-Wiener diversity indices. Except for diversity analysis, only each sample's 250 most abundant clonotypes were used in subsequent analyses to reduce sampling bias. TCRdb itself trimmed the public reads at Q25 with fastp, ran MiXCR and retained productive beta chains. CDR3 protein duplicates are merged, each entry listing the most common genes and DNA. TCRdb assigned the V and J calls; the authors' analysis was not used. In this sample the table shows 80,000 or so distinct CDR3 sequences, 71% of which occur a single time. In total, the top ten clones hold 12% to 15% of the sample.

The CDR3 contains 14 residues, cysteine and phenylalanine counted. The sequence is cut down to CDR3 DNA, 42 bases in frame from base 1. The germline V gene (reference sequence) yields SGHAT for CDR1 and FQDESV for CDR2. The sequenced material came from liver tumor tissue from sampling region 4. The sample's cell subset or site label, decoded: tumor region T4, right-lateral pole. This TCR was recovered from a woman aged 55-69 years with primary liver carcinoma and hepatitis B virus infection. The receptor chain draws on TRBV11-1 and TRBJ2-2, with the D segment identity uncertain. Here is the DNA: TGTGTCAGCAGGTTCCGACAAGGACCCCGGGAGCTGTTTTTT. This codes for CVSRFRQGPRELFF.